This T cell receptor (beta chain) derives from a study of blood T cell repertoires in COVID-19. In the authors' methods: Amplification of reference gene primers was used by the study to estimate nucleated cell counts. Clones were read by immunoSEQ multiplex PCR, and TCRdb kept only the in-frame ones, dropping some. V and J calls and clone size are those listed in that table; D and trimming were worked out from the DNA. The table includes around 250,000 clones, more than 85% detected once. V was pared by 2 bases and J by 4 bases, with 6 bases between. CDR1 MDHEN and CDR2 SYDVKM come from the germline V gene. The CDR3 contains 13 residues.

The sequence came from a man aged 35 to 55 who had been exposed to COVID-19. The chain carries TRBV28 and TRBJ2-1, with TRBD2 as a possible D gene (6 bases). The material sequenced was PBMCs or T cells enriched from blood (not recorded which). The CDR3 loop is CASSLLAYNEQFF. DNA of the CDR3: TGTGCCAGCAGTTTACTAGCGTACAATGAGCAGTTCTTC.